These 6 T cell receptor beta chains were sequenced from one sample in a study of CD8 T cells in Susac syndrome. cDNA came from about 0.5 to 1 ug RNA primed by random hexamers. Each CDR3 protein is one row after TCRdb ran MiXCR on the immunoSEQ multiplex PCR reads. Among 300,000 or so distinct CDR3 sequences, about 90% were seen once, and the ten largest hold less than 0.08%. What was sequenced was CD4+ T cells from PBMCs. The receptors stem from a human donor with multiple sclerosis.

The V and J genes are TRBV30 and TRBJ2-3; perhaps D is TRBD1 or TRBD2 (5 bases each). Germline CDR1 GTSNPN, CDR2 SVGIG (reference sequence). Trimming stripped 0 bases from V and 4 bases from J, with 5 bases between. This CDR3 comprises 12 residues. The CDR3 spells CAWSVGADTQYF. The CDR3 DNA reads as TGTGCCTGGAGTGTGGGGGCAGATACGCAGTATTTT.

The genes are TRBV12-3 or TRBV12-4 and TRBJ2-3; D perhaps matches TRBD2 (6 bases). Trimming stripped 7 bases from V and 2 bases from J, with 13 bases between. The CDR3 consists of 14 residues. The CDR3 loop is CASTPGLDTDTQYF. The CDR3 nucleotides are TGTGCCAGCACCCCGGGACTCGACACAGATACGCAGTATTTT.

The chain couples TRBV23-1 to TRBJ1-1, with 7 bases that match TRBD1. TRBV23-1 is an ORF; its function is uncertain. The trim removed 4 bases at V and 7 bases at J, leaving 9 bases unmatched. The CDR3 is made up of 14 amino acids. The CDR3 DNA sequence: TGCGCCAGCAGTCTCCGACAGGGCCTATATGAAGCTTTCTTT. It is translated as CASSLRQGLYEAFF.

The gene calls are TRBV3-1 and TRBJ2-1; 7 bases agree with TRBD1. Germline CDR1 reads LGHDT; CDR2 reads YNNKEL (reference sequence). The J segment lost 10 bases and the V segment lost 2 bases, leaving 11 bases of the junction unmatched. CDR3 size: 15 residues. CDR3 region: CASSQSGQVLPEQFF. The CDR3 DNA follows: TGTGCCAGCAGCCAATCCGGACAGGTCTTGCCCGAGCAGTTCTTC.

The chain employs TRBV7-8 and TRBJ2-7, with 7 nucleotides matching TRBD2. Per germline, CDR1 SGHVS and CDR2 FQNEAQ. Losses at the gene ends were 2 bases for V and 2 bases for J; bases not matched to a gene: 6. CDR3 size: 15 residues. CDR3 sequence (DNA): TGTGCCAGCAGCTTAATAGAGACTAGCACCTACGAGCAGTACTTC. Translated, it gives CASSLIETSTYEQYF.

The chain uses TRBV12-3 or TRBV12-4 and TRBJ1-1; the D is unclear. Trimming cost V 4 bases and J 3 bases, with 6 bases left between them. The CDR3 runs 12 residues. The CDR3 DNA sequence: TGTGCCAGCAGTTCCGGTTACACTGAAGCTTTCTTT. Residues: CASSSGYTEAFF.